The 5 T cell receptor beta chains presented below share a single source sample, sequenced in a study of T-cell reconstitution after alpha-beta-depleted transplantation in children. Preparation of the TCRbeta library used unique molecular identifiers. MiXCR, run by TCRdb on the PCR reads, gives a single entry per CDR3 protein. Found here are about 70,000 distinct CDR3 sequences, 9.5% to 13% of them singletons; the top ten hold under 15%. The sequencing here drew on PBMCs, taken before TCRalphabeta/CD19-depleted stem cell transplant. The receptor set was obtained from a boy aged 5-17 years with acute myeloid leukemia, due to receive a stem cell transplant.

In its sample, this clonotype was seen many times. The V call is TRBV7-6, the J call TRBJ2-5; D possibly uses TRBD1 or TRBD2 (5 bases each). Trimming pared 5 bases from V and 4 bases from J, leaving 17 bases between. The CDR3 is 15 residues long. Germline V CDR1 and CDR2: SGHVS, FNYEAQ. The DNA of the CDR3 is TGTGCCAGCAGCCAGCCACCCGGGACCGGAGAGACCCAGTACTTC. Its translation is CASSQPPGTGETQYF.

This clonotype was found many times. The chain couples TRBV27 to TRBJ1-2; the match to TRBD1 covers 8 bases. Germline CDR1 MNHEY, CDR2 SMNVEV (reference sequence). The CDR3 spans 13 residues. The ends lost 6 bases at V and 4 bases at J; junction bases unmatched: 4. CDR3 DNA sequence: TGTGCCAGCAGACGGACAGGGATCTATGGCTACACCTTC. Protein: CASRRTGIYGYTF.

This clonotype was seen many times. This chain connects TRBV25-1 to TRBJ2-1; D uncertain. The V gene's germline CDR1 is MGHDK and CDR2 SYGVNS. V lost 3 bases to trimming and J lost 8 bases, with 8 bases between them. This CDR3 spans 12 amino acids. The CDR3 is CASSDSGYEQFF. Here the CDR3 DNA reads TGTGCCAGCAGTGATTCAGGCTATGAGCAGTTCTTC.

This clonotype was seen many times. This chain links TRBV5-5 with TRBJ1-5, with a possible D match to TRBD1 (6 bases). The V gene lost 4 bases and the J gene lost 3 bases, with 14 bases spanning the gap. CDR3 length: 15 amino acids. Per germline, CDR1 SGHKS and CDR2 YYEKEE (reference sequence). This CDR3 reads CASSASDSPNQPQHF. CDR3 bases: TGTGCCAGCAGCGCCTCGGACAGTCCCAATCAGCCCCAGCATTTT.

This clonotype was detected ten times or more. The chain links TRBV10-2 to TRBJ2-2, with 10 bases lining up with TRBD1. V shed 6 bases, J shed 5 bases, and the junction held 9 bases outside the gene matches. Germline V lookup: CDR1 WSHSY, CDR2 SAAADI. The CDR3 is made up of 16 amino acids. The CDR3 DNA is TGCGCCAGCAGAATCACCGGGACAGGGGTTACCGGGGAGCTGTTTTTT. It is translated as CASRITGTGVTGELFF.